Below are 2 T cell receptor beta chains sequenced from a single sample in a study of cytomegalovirus exposure and HLA in healthy donors. Profiling relied on immunoSEQ multiplex PCR, and the TCRdb table lists in-frame clones only, not all of them. The sample yields hundreds of thousands of clones, more than 75% seen once. The sample consisted of PBMCs. These receptors originate from a woman aged 18-29 years in good health and CMV-seronegative.

This chain connects TRBV7-9 to TRBJ1-1, with 7 bases identical to TRBD1. Germline V gene lookup returns CDR1 SEHNR and CDR2 FQNEAQ (reference sequence). Losses at the gene ends were 1 base for V and 0 bases for J; bases not matched to a gene: 5. This CDR3 contains 16 residues. The CDR3 bases are TGTGCCAGCAGCTTAGGCCCCGACAGGGTGAACACTGAAGCTTTCTTT. This sequence encodes CASSLGPDRVNTEAFF. The full variable domain, in which reference TRBV7-9 and TRBJ1-1 provide the parts outside the CDR3, is DTGVSQNPRHKITKRGQNVTFRCDPISEHNRLYWYRQTLGQGPEFLTYFQNEAQLEKSRLLSDRFSAERPKGSFSTLEIQRTEQGDSAMYLCASSLGPDRVNTEAFFGQGTRLTVV.

The CDR3 here is CASSWQLAGGIGETQYF. The DNA of the CDR3 is TGTGCCAGCAGCTGGCAACTAGCGGGAGGAATAGGAGAGACCCAGTACTTC. The J gene is TRBJ2-5, the V gene TRBV28, with 12 bases that match TRBD2. V gave up 6 bases and J gave up 4 bases; unmatched junction bases: 12. Germline V gives CDR1 MDHEN, CDR2 SYDVKM. This CDR3 contains 17 residues.